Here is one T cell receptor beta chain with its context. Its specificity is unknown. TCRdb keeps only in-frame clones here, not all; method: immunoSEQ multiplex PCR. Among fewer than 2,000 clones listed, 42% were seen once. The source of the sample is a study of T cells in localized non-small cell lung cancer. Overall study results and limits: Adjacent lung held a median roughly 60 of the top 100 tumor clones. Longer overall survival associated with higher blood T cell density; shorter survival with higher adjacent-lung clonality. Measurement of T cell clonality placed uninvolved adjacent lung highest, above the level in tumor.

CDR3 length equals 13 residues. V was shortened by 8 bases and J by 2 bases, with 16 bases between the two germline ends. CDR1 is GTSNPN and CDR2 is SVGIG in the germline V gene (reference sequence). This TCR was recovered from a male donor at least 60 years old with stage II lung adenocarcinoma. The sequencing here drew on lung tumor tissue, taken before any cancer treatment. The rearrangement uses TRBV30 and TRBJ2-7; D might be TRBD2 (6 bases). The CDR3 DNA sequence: TGTGCCCTGTTTGGGCGGGGAGCCTACGAGCAGTACTTC. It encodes CALFGRGAYEQYF.